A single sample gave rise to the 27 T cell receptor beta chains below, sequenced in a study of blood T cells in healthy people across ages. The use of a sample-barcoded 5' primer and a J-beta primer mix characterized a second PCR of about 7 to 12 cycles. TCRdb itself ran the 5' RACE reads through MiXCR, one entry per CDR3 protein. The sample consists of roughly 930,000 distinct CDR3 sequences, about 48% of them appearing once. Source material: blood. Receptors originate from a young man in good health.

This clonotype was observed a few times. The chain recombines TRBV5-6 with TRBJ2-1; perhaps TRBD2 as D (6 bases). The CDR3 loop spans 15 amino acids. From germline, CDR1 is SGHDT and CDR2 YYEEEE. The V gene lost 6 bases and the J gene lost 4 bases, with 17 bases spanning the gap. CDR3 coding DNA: TGTGCCAGCATGACCGGGGGAACAACTTACAATGAGCAGTTCTTC. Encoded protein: CASMTGGTTYNEQFF.

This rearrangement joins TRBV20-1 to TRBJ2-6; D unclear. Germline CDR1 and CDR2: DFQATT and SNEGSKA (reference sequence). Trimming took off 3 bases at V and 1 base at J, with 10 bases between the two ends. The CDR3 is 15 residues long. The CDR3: CSASPGTSGANVLTF. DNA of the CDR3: TGCAGTGCTAGTCCGGGTACTTCTGGGGCCAACGTCCTGACTTTC.

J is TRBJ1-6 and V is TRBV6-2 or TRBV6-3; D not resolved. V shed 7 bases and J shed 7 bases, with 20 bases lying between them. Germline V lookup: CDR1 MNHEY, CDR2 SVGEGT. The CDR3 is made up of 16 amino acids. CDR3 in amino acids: CASTAVGQKRNSPLHF. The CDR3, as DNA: TGTGCCAGCACCGCCGTCGGGCAAAAGCGAAATTCACCCCTCCACTTT.

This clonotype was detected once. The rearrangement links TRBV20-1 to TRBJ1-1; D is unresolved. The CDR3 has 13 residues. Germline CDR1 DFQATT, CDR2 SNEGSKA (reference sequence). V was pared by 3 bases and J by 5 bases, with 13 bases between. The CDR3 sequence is CSASGVSGTEAFF. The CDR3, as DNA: TGCAGTGCTAGTGGAGTCTCGGGGACTGAAGCTTTCTTT.

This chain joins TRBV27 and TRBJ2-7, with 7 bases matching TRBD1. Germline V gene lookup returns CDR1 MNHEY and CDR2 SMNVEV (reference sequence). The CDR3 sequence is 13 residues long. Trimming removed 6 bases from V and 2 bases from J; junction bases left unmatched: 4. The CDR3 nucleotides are TGTGCCAGCAGCCAGACAGGGCCCTACGAGCAGTACTTC. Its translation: CASSQTGPYEQYF.

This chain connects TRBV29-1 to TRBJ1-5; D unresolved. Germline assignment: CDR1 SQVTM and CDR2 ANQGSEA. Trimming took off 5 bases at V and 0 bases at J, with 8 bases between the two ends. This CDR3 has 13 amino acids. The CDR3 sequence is CSVQDSSNQPQHF. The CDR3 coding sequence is TGCAGCGTTCAGGATTCTAGCAATCAGCCCCAGCATTTT. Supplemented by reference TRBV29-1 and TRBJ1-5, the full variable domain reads SAVISQKPSRDICQRGTSLTIQCQVDSQVTMMFWYRQQPGQSLTLIATANQGSEATYESGFVIDKFPISRPNLTFSTLTVSNMSPEDSSIYLCSVQDSSNQPQHFGDGTRLSIL.

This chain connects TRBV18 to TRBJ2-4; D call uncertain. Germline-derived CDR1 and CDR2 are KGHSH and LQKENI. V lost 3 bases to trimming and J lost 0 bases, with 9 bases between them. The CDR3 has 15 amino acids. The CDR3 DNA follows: TGTGCCAGCTCACCGAAACAGACAGCCAAAAACATTCAGTACTTC. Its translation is CASSPKQTAKNIQYF. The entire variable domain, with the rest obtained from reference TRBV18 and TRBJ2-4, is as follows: NAGVMQNPRHLVRRRGQEARLRCSPMKGHSHVYWYRQLPEEGLKFMVYLQKENIIDESGMPKERFSAEFPKEGPSILRIQQVVRGDSAAYFCASSPKQTAKNIQYFGAGTRLSVL.

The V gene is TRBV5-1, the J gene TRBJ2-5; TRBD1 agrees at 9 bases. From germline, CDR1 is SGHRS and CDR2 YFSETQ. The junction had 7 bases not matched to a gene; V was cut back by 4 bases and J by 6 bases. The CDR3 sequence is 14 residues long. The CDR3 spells CASSAGQGWKTQYF. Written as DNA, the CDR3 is TGCGCCAGCAGCGCTGGACAGGGGTGGAAGACCCAGTACTTC.

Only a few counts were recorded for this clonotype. Written as DNA, the CDR3 is TGTGCCAGCAGCTTAGCGTCGGGAGGTGAGCAGTTCTTC. It translates to CASSLASGGEQFF. This rearrangement joins TRBV7-9 to TRBJ2-1, with 7 nucleotides matching TRBD2. CDR1 and CDR2 from the germline V gene are SEHNR and FQNEAQ (reference sequence). The CDR3 is 13 residues long. V was clipped by 0 bases and J by 9 bases; unmatched bases: 2.

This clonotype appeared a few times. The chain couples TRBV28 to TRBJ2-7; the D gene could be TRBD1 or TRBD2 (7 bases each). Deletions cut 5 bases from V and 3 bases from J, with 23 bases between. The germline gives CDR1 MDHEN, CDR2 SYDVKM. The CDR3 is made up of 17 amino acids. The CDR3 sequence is CASSATIWGGQRYEQYF. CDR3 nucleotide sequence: TGTGCCAGCAGTGCCACGATTTGGGGGGGACAGCGCTACGAGCAGTACTTC.

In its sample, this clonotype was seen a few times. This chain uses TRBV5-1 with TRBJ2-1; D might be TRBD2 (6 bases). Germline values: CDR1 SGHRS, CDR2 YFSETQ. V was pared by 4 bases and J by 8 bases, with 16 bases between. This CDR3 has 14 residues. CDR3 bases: TGCGCCAGCAGCCCGGAGACGGAGGGCCATGAGCAGTTCTTC. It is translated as CASSPETEGHEQFF.

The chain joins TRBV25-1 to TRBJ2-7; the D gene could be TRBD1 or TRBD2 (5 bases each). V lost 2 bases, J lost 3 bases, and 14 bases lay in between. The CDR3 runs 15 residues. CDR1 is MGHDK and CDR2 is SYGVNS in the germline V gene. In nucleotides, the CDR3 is TGTGCCAGCAGTGAAATCGGGACGGCCGGCTACGAGCAGTACTTC. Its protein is CASSEIGTAGYEQYF.

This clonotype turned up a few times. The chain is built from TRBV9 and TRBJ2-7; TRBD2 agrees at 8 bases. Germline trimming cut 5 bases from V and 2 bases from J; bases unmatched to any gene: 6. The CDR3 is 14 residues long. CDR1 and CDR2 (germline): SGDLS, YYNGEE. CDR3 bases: TGTGCCAGCAGTCGAGCGGGGGTAGCCTACGAGCAGTACTTC. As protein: CASSRAGVAYEQYF.

The chain's CDR3 is CASSANGQLASTDTQYF. The CDR3 DNA is TGTGCCAGCAGCGCCAACGGACAGTTAGCTAGCACAGATACGCAGTATTTT. The chain uses TRBV7-8 and TRBJ2-3; possible D gene TRBD1, 6 bases. The length of the CDR3 is 17 residues. The V gene's germline CDR1 is SGHVS and CDR2 FQNEAQ. V was trimmed by 5 bases and J by 0 bases, leaving 18 bases between them.

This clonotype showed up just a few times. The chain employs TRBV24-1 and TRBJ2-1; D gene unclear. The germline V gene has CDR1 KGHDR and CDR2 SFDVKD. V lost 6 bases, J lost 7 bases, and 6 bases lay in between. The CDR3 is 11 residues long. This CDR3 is CATSRLNEQFF. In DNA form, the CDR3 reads TGTGCCACCAGTAGATTAAATGAGCAGTTCTTC.

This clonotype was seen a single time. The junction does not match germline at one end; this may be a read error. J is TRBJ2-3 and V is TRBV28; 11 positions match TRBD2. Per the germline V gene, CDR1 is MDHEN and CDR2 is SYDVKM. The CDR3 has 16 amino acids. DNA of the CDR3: TGTGCCAGCAGTTTAACGACTAGCGGGGACAGGGATATGCAGTATTTT. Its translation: CASSLTTSGDRDMQYF.

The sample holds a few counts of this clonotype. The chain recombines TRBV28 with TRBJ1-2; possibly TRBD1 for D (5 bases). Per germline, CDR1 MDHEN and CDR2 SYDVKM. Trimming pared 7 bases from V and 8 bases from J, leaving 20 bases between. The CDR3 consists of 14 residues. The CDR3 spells CASIPGGWVRGYTF. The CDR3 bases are TGTGCCAGCATCCCCGGGGGGTGGGTTCGCGGCTACACCTTC.

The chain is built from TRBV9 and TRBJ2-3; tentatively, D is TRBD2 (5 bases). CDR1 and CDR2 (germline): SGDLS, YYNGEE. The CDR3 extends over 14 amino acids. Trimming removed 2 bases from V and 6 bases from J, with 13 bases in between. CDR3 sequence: CASSVTSPGDTQYF. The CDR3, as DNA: TGTGCCAGCAGCGTGACATCCCCGGGGGATACGCAGTATTTT.

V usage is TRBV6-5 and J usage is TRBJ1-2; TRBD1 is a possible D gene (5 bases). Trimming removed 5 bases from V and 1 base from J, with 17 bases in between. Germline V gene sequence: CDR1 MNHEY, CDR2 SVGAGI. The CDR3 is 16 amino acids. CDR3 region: CASSPTVRVDNYGYTF. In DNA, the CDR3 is TGTGCCAGCAGTCCCACGGTCAGGGTGGATAACTATGGCTACACCTTC.

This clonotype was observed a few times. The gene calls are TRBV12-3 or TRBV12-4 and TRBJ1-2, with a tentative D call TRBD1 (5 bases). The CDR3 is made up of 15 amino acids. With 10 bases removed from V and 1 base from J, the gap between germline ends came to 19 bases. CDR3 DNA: TGTGCCATTCTGGGGAGGGGTGAAATTAACTATGGCTACACCTTC. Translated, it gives CAILGRGEINYGYTF.

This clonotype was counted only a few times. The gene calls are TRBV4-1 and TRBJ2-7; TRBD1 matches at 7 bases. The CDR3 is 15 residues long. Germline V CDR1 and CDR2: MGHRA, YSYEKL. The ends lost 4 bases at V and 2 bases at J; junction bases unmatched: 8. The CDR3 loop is CASSPEGGGTYEQYF. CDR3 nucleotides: TGCGCCAGCAGCCCGGAAGGGGGCGGTACCTACGAGCAGTACTTC.

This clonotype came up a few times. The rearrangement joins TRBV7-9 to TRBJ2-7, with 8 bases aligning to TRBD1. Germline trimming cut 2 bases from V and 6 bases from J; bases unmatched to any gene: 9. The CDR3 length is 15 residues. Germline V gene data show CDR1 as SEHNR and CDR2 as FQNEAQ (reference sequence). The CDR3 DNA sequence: TGTGCCAGCAGCTTAATCGGACAGGGCGTCTCCGAGCAGTACTTC. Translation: CASSLIGQGVSEQYF.

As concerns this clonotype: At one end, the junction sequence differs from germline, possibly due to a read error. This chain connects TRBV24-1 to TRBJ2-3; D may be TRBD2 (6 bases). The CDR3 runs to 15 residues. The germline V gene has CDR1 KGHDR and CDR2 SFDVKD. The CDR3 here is CATSDAGRFTATQYF. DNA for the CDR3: TGTGCCACCAGTGATGCGGGGAGATTCACAGCTACGCAGTATTTT.

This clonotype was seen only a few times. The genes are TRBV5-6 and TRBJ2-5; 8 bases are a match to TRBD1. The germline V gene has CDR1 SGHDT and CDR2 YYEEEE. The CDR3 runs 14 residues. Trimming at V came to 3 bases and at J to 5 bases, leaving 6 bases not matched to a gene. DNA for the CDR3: TGTGCCAGCAGCTGGACGACAGGGGTCGAGACCCAGTACTTC. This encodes CASSWTTGVETQYF.

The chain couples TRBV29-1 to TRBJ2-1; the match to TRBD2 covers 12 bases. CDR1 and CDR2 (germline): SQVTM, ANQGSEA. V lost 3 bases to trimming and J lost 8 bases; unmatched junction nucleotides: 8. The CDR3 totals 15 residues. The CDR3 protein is CSVDVGLAGSDEQFF. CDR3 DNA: TGCAGCGTTGATGTCGGACTAGCGGGGAGCGATGAGCAGTTCTTC.

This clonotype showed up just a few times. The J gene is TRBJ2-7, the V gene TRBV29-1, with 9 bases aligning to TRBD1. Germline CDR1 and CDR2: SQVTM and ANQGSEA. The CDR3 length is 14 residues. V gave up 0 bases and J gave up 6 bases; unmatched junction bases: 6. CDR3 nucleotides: TGCAGCGTTGAAGAAGGGGACAGGGCCCGCGAGCAGTACTTC. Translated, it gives CSVEEGDRAREQYF.

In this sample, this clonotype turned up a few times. The CDR3 DNA reads TGTGCCAGCAGCCAAACCCAGGACTATCCTAACTATGGCTACACCTTC. It specifies CASSQTQDYPNYGYTF. The gene calls are TRBV3-1 and TRBJ1-2; no reliable D call. Trimming pared 2 bases from V and 0 bases from J, leaving 13 bases between. CDR1 is LGHDT, CDR2 YNNKEL, per germline (reference sequence). The CDR3 has 16 residues.